This T cell receptor (beta chain) was captured in a study of beta chain features in type 1 diabetes. Study results and limitations: A closer apparent resemblance between naive, central memory and Treg TCRB repertoires was seen in patients than in healthy donors. Among patients with Type 1 diabetes, TCRB CDR3s were moderately but significantly shorter in every one of the four CD4+ subsets.

The study reverse transcribed the entire isolated RNA, so it sequenced expressed TCRB transcripts. Some clones are missing from TCRdb's copy, which holds only in-frame ones; the method was immunoSEQ multiplex PCR. In the table there are 970,000 or so clones, about a sixth of which are singletons. V was pared by 3 bases and J by 5 bases, with 3 bases between. CDR1 is LNHDA, CDR2 SQIVND, per germline (reference sequence). The CDR3 consists of 11 residues. On average, the one heparinised blood draw given by each donor was 90 to 150 mL. CD4+ cells of the naive, central memory, regulatory and stem cell-like memory types were sorted via CD45RO/CCR7/CD25/CD127/CD95/CD27. This clone has a handful of counts. Its cognate antigen is unknown. Other DNA variants within this sample encode the same CDR3.

The source is a woman under 30 in good health. This rearrangement joins TRBV19 to TRBJ2-3; D gene uncertain. Sample: naive CD4+ T cells from blood. The CDR3 region is CASSIRDTQYF. The CDR3 region has the DNA TGTGCCAGTAGTATCCGAGATACGCAGTATTTT.